The sequence of this TCR beta chain was determined in a study of T cells in Graves' hyperthyroidism and ophthalmopathy. This clonotype showed up many times. Amplified TCR beta CDR3 regions came from RNA transcripts. An initial round of RT-PCR targeting the TCR CDR3 relied on the HTBI primer set. TCRdb called the multiplex PCR reads again in MiXCR, with one record for every CDR3 protein. The sample lists fewer than 650,000 distinct CDR3 sequences; 13% to 15% were seen once. The CDR3 sequence is 16 residues long. Trimming removed 2 bases from V and 2 bases from J; junction bases left unmatched: 6. Germline loops: CDR1 SGHNT, CDR2 YENEEA.

The chain employs TRBV11-3 and TRBJ2-4; TRBD1 aligns across 7 bases. This clonotype was obtained from a middle-aged woman with Graves' hyperthyroidism. The sequenced sample consisted of blood. The CDR3 DNA follows: TGTGCCAGCAGCTTAATTACGGACAGGCCCAAAAACATTCAGTACTTC. It encodes CASSLITDRPKNIQYF.